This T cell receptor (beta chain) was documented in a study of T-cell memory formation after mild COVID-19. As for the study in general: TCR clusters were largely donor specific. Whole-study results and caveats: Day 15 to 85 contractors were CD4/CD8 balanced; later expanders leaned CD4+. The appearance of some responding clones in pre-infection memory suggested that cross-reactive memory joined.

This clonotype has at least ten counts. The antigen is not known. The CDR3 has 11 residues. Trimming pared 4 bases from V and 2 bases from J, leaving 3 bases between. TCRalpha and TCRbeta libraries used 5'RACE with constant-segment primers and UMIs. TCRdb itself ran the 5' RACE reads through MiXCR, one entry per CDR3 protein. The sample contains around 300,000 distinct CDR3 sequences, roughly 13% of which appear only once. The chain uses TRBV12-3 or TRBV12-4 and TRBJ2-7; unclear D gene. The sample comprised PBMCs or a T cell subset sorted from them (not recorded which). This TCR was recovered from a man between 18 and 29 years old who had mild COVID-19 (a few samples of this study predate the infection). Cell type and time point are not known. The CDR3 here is CASSSAYEQYF. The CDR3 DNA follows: TGTGCCAGCAGTTCGGCCTACGAGCAGTACTTC.